This T cell receptor beta chain emerged from a study of human T cells and chemical hapten exposure. Study details: Patients were mainly female, each with alopecia areata, totalis or universalis. Variability of per-sample TCR yields stemmed mainly from small differences in pooled library volume. Regarding the study as a whole: PT1 expanded TCR numbers rose with patch test score.

Time point given: patch test 2, 6 weeks after DPC sensitization. Treatment given: therapeutic diphenylcyclopropenone sensitization with weekly scalp DPC. From germline, CDR1 is SGHTA and CDR2 FQGNSA. Trimming removed 2 bases at V and 0 bases at J, with 13 bases between. CDR3 size: 16 residues. Notes on this clonotype: Antigen specificity is unknown.

Original handling: 96,000 or so TCRs per sample was the median, with a range of about 20,000 to 690,600. TCRdb recomputed calls from the RACE reads with MiXCR, one row per CDR3 protein. Here the V and J calls rest on TCRdb's processing, not on the authors' analysis. The sample lists 330,000 or so distinct CDR3 sequences; nearly 6.5% were seen once. This specimen was whole blood, taken in connection with sensitization to the hapten diphenylcyclopropenone (DPC). V and J are TRBV7-2 and TRBJ1-1; TRBD1 is a possible D gene (5 bases). This clonotype originated in a woman aged 18-29 years with alopecia areata. Some clones in this sample may be carry-over from other donors' samples. The CDR3 DNA is TGTGCCAGCAGCTTATGGGGCAGTACTGTGAACACTGAAGCTTTCTTT. Its translation: CASSLWGSTVNTEAFF. Using reference TRBV7-2 and TRBJ1-1 for the parts outside the CDR3, the full variable domain is GAGVSQSPSNKVTEKGKDVELRCDPISGHTALYWYRQSLGQGLEFLIYFQGNSAPDKSGLPSDRFSAERTGGSVSTLTIQRTQQEDSAVYLCASSLWGSTVNTEAFFGQGTRLTVV.